These 30 T cell receptor beta chains were sequenced from one sample in a study of blood T cell repertoires in COVID-19. Here immunoSEQ multiplex PCR was the method, and the copy in TCRdb shows in-frame clones only, minus some. The sample includes roughly 80,000 clones, about 83% of them seen just once. Sequencing input: peripheral blood. Receptors were obtained from a middle-aged man with acute or convalescent COVID-19.

This clone was recorded once. The chain links TRBV10-3 to TRBJ2-2; TRBD1 aligns across 7 bases. This CDR3 spans 13 amino acids. Germline V gene data show CDR1 as ENHRY and CDR2 as SYGVKD. V was pared by 11 bases and J by 4 bases, with 7 bases of the junction left unmatched. CDR3 bases: TGTGCCTCGACAGGGCTTCTCACCGGGGAGCTGTTTTTT. Encoded protein: CASTGLLTGELFF.

This clone was detected a few times. The chain uses TRBV12-1 and TRBJ1-2; TRBD1, as called in the table, went unchecked against the DNA. TRBV12-1 is a recognized pseudogene. This CDR3 is 18 amino acids long. The CDR3 region is CASSFVLDRGRLGYGYTF. In DNA, the CDR3 is TGTGCCAGCAGCTTTGTTCTGGACAGGGGGCGCTTAGGGTATGGCTACACCTTC.

CDR3 sequence reads: CATYSSGNTIYF. CDR3 DNA: TGTGCCACCTACAGCTCTGGAAACACCATATATTTT. The gene calls are TRBV6-5 and TRBJ1-3, with no clear D. Germline values: CDR1 MNHEY, CDR2 SVGAGI. Trimming cost V 10 bases and J 0 bases, with 7 bases left between them. The CDR3 is 12 residues long.

Only one count was recorded for this clone. The rearrangement uses TRBV5-6 and TRBJ1-5; the D gene is possibly TRBD1 (6 bases). V was pared by 6 bases and J by 4 bases, with 17 bases between. Germline loops: CDR1 SGHDT, CDR2 YYEEEE. CDR3 length: 15 residues. The CDR3 DNA reads TGTGCCAGCAACCAACCGGACAGCCCTAATCAGCCCCAGCATTTT. Amino acids: CASNQPDSPNQPQHF. Together with reference TRBV5-6 and TRBJ1-5, the CDR3 gives the full variable domain: DAGVTQSPTHLIKTRGQQVTLRCSPKSGHDTVSWYQQALGQGPQFIFQYYEEEERQRGNFPDRFSGHQFPNYSSELNVNALLLGDSALYLCASNQPDSPNQPQHFGDGTRLSIL.

The chain carries TRBV24-1 and TRBJ1-4, with 7 bases lining up with TRBD1. CDR3 length: 14 residues. V lost 4 bases to trimming and J lost 3 bases; unmatched junction nucleotides: 1. CDR1 and CDR2 (germline): KGHDR, SFDVKD. CDR3 DNA sequence: TGTGCCACCAGTGAGGGGACAGCTAATGAAAAACTGTTTTTT. This codes for CATSEGTANEKLFF.

The chain has TRBV25-1 and TRBJ2-7, with 12 bases matching TRBD1. This CDR3 spans 14 amino acids. Germline trimming cut 9 bases from V and 4 bases from J; bases unmatched to any gene: 7. CDR1 and CDR2 from the germline V gene are MGHDK and SYGVNS. The CDR3 loop reads CASTGQGAWYEQYF. The CDR3 DNA reads as TGTGCCAGTACGGGACAGGGGGCATGGTACGAGCAGTACTTC.

V and J are TRBV30 and TRBJ1-5; D possibly corresponds to TRBD1 (6 bases). Germline values: CDR1 GTSNPN, CDR2 SVGIG (reference sequence). V was clipped by 2 bases and J by 7 bases, with 12 bases between them. CDR3 length equals 13 residues. CDR3 bases: TGTGCCTGGAGTCCAGGGGAATTACAGCCCCAGCATTTT. Translating gives CAWSPGELQPQHF.

The chain is built from TRBV19 and TRBJ1-2, with 9 nucleotides matching TRBD1. V lost 7 bases, J lost 4 bases, and 7 bases stayed unmatched. Germline CDR1 reads LNHDA; CDR2 reads SQIVND (reference sequence). CDR3 length: 14 amino acids. Written as DNA, the CDR3 is TGTGCCAGTACCGACAGGGGGTCTTTCTATGGCTACACCTTC. The encoded protein is CASTDRGSFYGYTF. The entire variable domain, with the rest obtained from reference TRBV19 and TRBJ1-2, is as follows: DGGITQSPKYLFRKEGQNVTLSCEQNLNHDAMYWYRQDPGQGLRLIYYSQIVNDFQKGDIAEGYSVSREKKESFPLTVTSAQKNPTAFYLCASTDRGSFYGYTFGSGTRLTVV.

The chain's CDR3 is CASSFSQGDTQYF. The CDR3 nucleotides are TGTGCCAGCAGCTTTAGCCAGGGAGATACGCAGTATTTT. The rearrangement uses TRBV13 and TRBJ2-3, with D possibly TRBD1 on 5 matching bases. This CDR3 comprises 13 residues. Germline V CDR1 and CDR2: PRHDT, FYEKMQ (reference sequence). Deletions cut 3 bases from V and 5 bases from J, with 9 bases between.

The chain joins TRBV7-3 to TRBJ2-2, with TRBD1 as a possible D gene (5 bases). V was clipped by 1 base and J by 4 bases, with 10 bases between them. The CDR3 is 15 amino acids. Germline V CDR1 and CDR2: SGHTA, FQGTGA. CDR3 sequence (DNA): TGTGCCAGCAGCTTAAACCAGGGTGCCACCGGGGAGCTGTTTTTT. Its protein is CASSLNQGATGELFF.

In nucleotides, the CDR3 is TGTGCCAGCTCGCGGACTAGCGGGACCAGGGAGCAGTTCTTC. This codes for CASSRTSGTREQFF. This chain joins TRBV18 and TRBJ2-1; TRBD2 aligns across 12 bases. The CDR3 runs to 14 residues. Germline CDR1 reads KGHSH; CDR2 reads LQKENI. The trim removed 6 bases at V and 10 bases at J, leaving 7 bases unmatched.

V and J are TRBV6-2 or TRBV6-3 and TRBJ1-3, with D maybe TRBD1 (6 bases). V dropped 2 bases and J dropped 0 bases, with 8 bases sitting between them. Germline V gene data show CDR1 as MNHEY and CDR2 as SVGEGT. This CDR3 has 15 residues. The CDR3 bases are TGTGCCAGCAGTTACGCGGGGGCCTCTGGAAACACCATATATTTT. It codes for CASSYAGASGNTIYF.

The chain is built from TRBV6-5 and TRBJ2-1, with TRBD1 matching over 9 bases. This CDR3 has 14 residues. CDR1 is MNHEY and CDR2 is SVGAGI in the germline V gene. The V and J ends lost 6 bases and 6 bases, in that order; junction bases with no gene match: 6. This CDR3 reads CASRYRGRINEQFF. CDR3 nucleotide sequence: TGTGCCAGCAGATACAGGGGGCGTATCAATGAGCAGTTCTTC.

This clone was seen once. This chain links TRBV19 with TRBJ2-7; 7 nucleotides align to TRBD2. Trimming at V came to 7 bases and at J to 0 bases, leaving 12 bases not matched to a gene. The CDR3 is 16 amino acids. Germline V CDR1 and CDR2: LNHDA, SQIVND (reference sequence). CDR3 nucleotides: TGTGCCAGTACCCCGGGAGGCGGGCGAGGCTCCTACGAGCAGTACTTC. It is translated as CASTPGGGRGSYEQYF.

The chain recombines TRBV30 with TRBJ1-1; a possible D gene is TRBD1 (6 bases). This CDR3 contains 13 residues. Germline V gene data show CDR1 as GTSNPN and CDR2 as SVGIG (reference sequence). Trimming cost V 7 bases and J 0 bases, with 12 bases left between them. Here the CDR3 reads CALVGQLNTEAFF. The CDR3, as DNA: TGTGCCTTGGTTGGACAGTTGAACACTGAAGCTTTCTTT.

The chain links TRBV6-5 to TRBJ1-6; TRBD1 matches 8 bases. Germline V gives CDR1 MNHEY, CDR2 SVGAGI. Losses at the gene ends were 8 bases for V and 15 bases for J; bases not matched to a gene: 15. The CDR3 extends over 14 amino acids. The CDR3 nucleotides read TGTGCCAGCGCTACTACCGGGACAGGAGATAACCTCCACTTT. Residues: CASATTGTGDNLHF.

This clone was detected only a few times. The chain joins TRBV5-6 to TRBJ1-2, with 9 bases matching TRBD1. Trimming removed 1 base from V and 6 bases from J; junction bases left unmatched: 7. Germline values: CDR1 SGHDT, CDR2 YYEEEE. The CDR3 contains 15 residues. The CDR3 is CASSLYNDRGNGYTF. The CDR3 nucleotides read TGTGCCAGCAGCTTGTATAACGACAGGGGGAATGGCTACACCTTC.

Written as DNA, the CDR3 is TGTGCCTGGAGTCGCGACAGGAAGTTCTATGGCTACACCTTC. Protein: CAWSRDRKFYGYTF. The chain has TRBV30 and TRBJ1-2, with D possibly matching TRBD1 (6 bases). V lost 2 bases and J lost 4, with 14 bases in between. The CDR3 consists of 14 residues. Germline CDR1 and CDR2: GTSNPN and SVGIG (reference sequence).

The rearrangement links TRBV7-2 to TRBJ1-3, with 8 positions matching TRBD1. The CDR3 has 14 residues. V dropped 6 bases and J dropped 4; count of bases not matched to a gene: 5. Germline values: CDR1 SGHTA, CDR2 FQGNSA. The CDR3 spells CASRKRTGGNTIYF. The CDR3 DNA follows: TGTGCCAGCAGAAAGAGGACAGGGGGAAACACCATATATTTT. The entire variable domain, with the rest obtained from reference TRBV7-2 and TRBJ1-3, is as follows: GAGVSQSPSNKVTEKGKDVELRCDPISGHTALYWYRQSLGQGLEFLIYFQGNSAPDKSGLPSDRFSAERTGGSVSTLTIQRTQQEDSAVYLCASRKRTGGNTIYFGEGSWLTVV.

The V gene is TRBV7-2, the J gene TRBJ2-4; TRBD2 matches at 15 bases. The CDR3 totals 16 residues. From germline, CDR1 is SGHTA and CDR2 FQGNSA. V shed 5 bases and J 5 bases; nucleotides not matched to a gene: 4. As DNA, the CDR3 is TGTGCCAGCAGCATCGGACTAGCGGGAGGGCAAAACATTCAGTACTTC. This codes for CASSIGLAGGQNIQYF.

The chain has TRBV3-1 (or the pseudogene TRBV3-2) and TRBJ2-5, with 8 bases matching TRBD1. With V trimmed by 0 bases and J by 2 bases, 5 bases remained unmatched. CDR3 length: 16 residues. Germline-derived CDR1 and CDR2 are LGHDT and YNNKEL (reference sequence). CDR3 sequence (DNA): TGTGCCAGCAGCCAAGACCAGGACAGGGAACAAGAGACCCAGTACTTC. This sequence encodes CASSQDQDREQETQYF.

The chain employs TRBV11-2 and TRBJ1-2; 9 bases align to TRBD1. The CDR3 contains 14 residues. The germline V gene encodes CDR1 SGHAT and CDR2 FQNNGV. V lost 3 bases and J lost 2; bases outside the gene matches: 1. DNA of the CDR3: TGTGCCAGCAGCTTTGGGACAGGGAACTATGGCTACACCTTC. This sequence encodes CASSFGTGNYGYTF.

As DNA, the CDR3 is TGTGCCAGTAGTATAGGAGAACAGCGGTTGCGCAATCAGCCCCAGCATTTT. Translating gives CASSIGEQRLRNQPQHF. The chain uses TRBV19 and TRBJ1-5; D remains unclear. Germline CDR1 reads LNHDA; CDR2 reads SQIVND (reference sequence). This CDR3 spans 17 amino acids. Trimming left V 1 base short and J 2 bases short, with 15 bases between.

The chain couples TRBV19 to TRBJ2-7; 11 bases are shared with TRBD2. V lost 9 bases and J lost 6; bases outside the gene matches: 13. The germline gives CDR1 LNHDA, CDR2 SQIVND (reference sequence). The CDR3 has 15 amino acids. CDR3 nucleotides: TGTGCCAGCCGCCAAACTAGCGGGGGCCCCCCCGAGCAGTACTTC. It is translated as CASRQTSGGPPEQYF.

The genes are TRBV6-2 or TRBV6-3 and TRBJ2-6; TRBD1 aligns across 8 bases. The V segment lost 5 bases and the J segment 0 bases; nucleotides outside the gene matches: 3. The CDR3 sequence is 16 residues long. Germline values: CDR1 MNHEY, CDR2 SVGEGT. The CDR3 DNA follows: TGTGCCAGCAGTGGACAGGGAATCTCTGGGGCCAACGTCCTGACTTTC. It yields the protein CASSGQGISGANVLTF.

This chain joins TRBV28 and TRBJ2-1; possible D gene TRBD2, 7 bases. Germline lookup yields CDR1 MDHEN and CDR2 SYDVKM. Deletions cut 8 bases from V and 7 bases from J, with 21 bases between. This CDR3 comprises 15 residues. The CDR3 DNA is TGTGCCAGCCACCCGGGGGGCGGGGGTGCGAATGAGCAGTTCTTC. Encoded protein: CASHPGGGGANEQFF.

This chain joins TRBV2 and TRBJ2-7, with 11 bases aligning to TRBD2. In germline, CDR1 is SNHLY, CDR2 FYNNEI. J was trimmed by 6 bases and V by 1 base; bases with no gene match: 5. This CDR3 comprises 15 residues. The CDR3 DNA follows: TGTGCCAGCAGTGAAGTCCTAGCGGGAGGATTCGAGCAGTACTTC. Amino acids: CASSEVLAGGFEQYF.

The chain couples TRBV28 to TRBJ2-1, with TRBD2 matching over 7 bases. CDR1 and CDR2 from the germline V gene are MDHEN and SYDVKM. J gave up 6 bases and V 7 bases, and 9 bases lay outside the gene matches. The CDR3 totals 14 residues. CDR3 protein: CASIWGGRSNEQFF. The CDR3 DNA reads TGTGCCAGCATCTGGGGCGGGAGATCCAATGAGCAGTTCTTC.

This clone was picked up one time. V and J are TRBV6-6 and TRBJ2-7; D gene ambiguous. Trimming shortened V by 6 bases and J by 2 bases, and 5 bases separated the two germline ends. The CDR3 is made up of 11 amino acids. The germline CDR1 and CDR2 sequences are MNHNY and SVGAGI (reference sequence). CDR3 residues: CASSQTYEQYF. The CDR3 DNA sequence: TGTGCCAGCAGCCAAACCTACGAGCAGTACTTC.

The chain carries TRBV5-6 and TRBJ2-2; D is unresolved. In germline, CDR1 is SGHDT, CDR2 YYEEEE. The CDR3 length is 15 residues. Between the trimmed V and J ends, which lost 2 bases and 3 bases, there was a span of 11 bases. CDR3 amino acids: CASSFWSLDTGELFF. The CDR3 coding sequence is TGTGCCAGCAGCTTCTGGAGCCTAGACACCGGGGAGCTGTTTTTT.